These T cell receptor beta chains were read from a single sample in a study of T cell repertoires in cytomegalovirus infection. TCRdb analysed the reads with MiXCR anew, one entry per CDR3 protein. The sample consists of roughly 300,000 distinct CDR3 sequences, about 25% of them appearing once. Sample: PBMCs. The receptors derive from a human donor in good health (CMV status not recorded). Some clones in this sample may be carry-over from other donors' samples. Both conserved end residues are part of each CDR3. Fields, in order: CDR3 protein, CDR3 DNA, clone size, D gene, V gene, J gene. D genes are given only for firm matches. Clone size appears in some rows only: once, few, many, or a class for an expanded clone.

CASSDSQDTGELFF,TGTGCCAGCAGTGACTCTCAGGACACCGGGGAGCTGTTTTTT,few,-,TRBV6-4,TRBJ2-2
CAGGGRLPYEQYF,TGTGCCGGAGGGGGTCGTCTCCCCTACGAGCAGTACTTC,few,-,TRBV28,TRBJ2-7
CASTRRGTNEKLFF,TGTGCCAGCACCCGTCGGGGAACTAATGAAAAACTGTTTTTT,-,-,TRBV2,TRBJ1-4
CASSSWTSNSYNEQFF,TGTGCCAGTAGTAGTTGGACTAGCAACTCCTACAATGAGCAGTTCTTC,few,TRBD2,TRBV19,TRBJ2-1
CSARRGMDNQPQHF,TGCAGTGCTAGAAGGGGGATGGACAATCAGCCCCAGCATTTT,-,-,TRBV20-1,TRBJ1-5
CASRTSGRAYEQYF,TGTGCCAGCAGAACCAGCGGGAGGGCCTACGAGCAGTACTTC,-,TRBD2,TRBV2,TRBJ2-7
CASSYFGGWNTGELFF,TGTGCCAGCAGTTACTTCGGGGGATGGAACACCGGGGAGCTGTTTTTT,-,-,TRBV6-5,TRBJ2-2
CAISANLGSYNEQFF,TGTGCCATCAGTGCCAACTTGGGCTCCTACAATGAGCAGTTCTTC,-,-,TRBV10-3,TRBJ2-1
CASSSYTGRGDYTF,TGTGCCAGCAGCTCTTACACGGGGAGGGGGGACTACACCTTC,many,-,TRBV7-2,TRBJ1-2
CAKGTGRLDTQYF,TGTGCCAAGGGAACAGGGAGGTTGGATACGCAGTATTTT,many,-,TRBV2,TRBJ2-3
CASSLEASGISEQYF,TGTGCCAGCAGCTTAGAGGCTAGCGGGATATCCGAGCAGTACTTC,-,TRBD2,TRBV11-2,TRBJ2-7
CAGGLAGGLDYEQYF,TGTGCCGGAGGATTGGCAGGGGGCCTAGACTACGAGCAGTACTTC,-,TRBD1,TRBV5-4,TRBJ2-7
CASSFSIVDRTYEQYF,TGTGCCAGCAGCTTTTCAATCGTCGACAGGACCTACGAGCAGTACTTC,-,-,TRBV12-3/TRBV12-4,TRBJ2-7
CASSVEGAGGKTGELFF,TGTGCCAGCAGCGTGGAAGGAGCGGGTGGGAAAACCGGGGAGCTGTTTTTT,once,-,TRBV9,TRBJ2-2
CASSPGWEQYF,TGTGCCAGCAGTCCAGGGTGGGAGCAGTACTTC,-,-,TRBV6-6,TRBJ2-7
CASSSGQGTDTQYF,TGTGCCAGCAGCTCGGGACAGGGGACAGATACGCAGTATTTT,many,TRBD1,TRBV7-6,TRBJ2-3
CASSLLAGGLETQYF,TGTGCCAGCAGTTTACTAGCGGGGGGGTTAGAGACCCAGTACTTC,-,TRBD2,TRBV28,TRBJ2-5
CASRRHRWGSQGGNTIYF,TGTGCCAGCAGACGACACCGGTGGGGCTCCCAGGGAGGAAACACCATATATTTT,few,-,TRBV11-2,TRBJ1-3
CASATGGYGYTF,TGTGCCAGCGCCACAGGGGGTTATGGCTACACCTTC,few,TRBD1,TRBV6-2/TRBV6-3,TRBJ1-2
CSARADMNTEAFF,TGCAGTGCTAGGGCTGACATGAACACTGAAGCTTTCTTT,-,-,TRBV20-1,TRBJ1-1
CASSSPLMLNEQYF,TGTGCCAGCAGTTCTCCTTTGATGTTGAACGAGCAGTACTTC,few,-,TRBV7-9,TRBJ2-7
CASSLRSGSMYEQYF,TGTGCCAGCAGTCTTAGGTCGGGATCAATGTACGAGCAGTACTTC,-,-,TRBV12-3/TRBV12-4,TRBJ2-7
CASSGPTGGVEKLFF,TGTGCCAGCAGTGGACCGACAGGTGGGGTTGAAAAACTGTTTTTT,once,-,TRBV28,TRBJ1-4
CSALVSSYEQYF,TGCAGTGCCCTGGTCTCCTCCTACGAGCAGTACTTC,-,-,TRBV20-1,TRBJ2-7
CASSPPHPVGQESSTDTQYF,TGTGCCAGTAGTCCTCCCCACCCTGTAGGACAGGAATCTAGCACAGATACGCAGTATTTT,few,TRBD1,TRBV19,TRBJ2-3
CASSAPSGSSGELFF,TGTGCCAGCAGTGCCCCTAGCGGGAGCTCTGGGGAGCTGTTTTTT,many,TRBD2,TRBV6-6,TRBJ2-2
CASSLDRDKAFF,TGTGCCAGCAGCTTGGACAGGGATAAAGCTTTCTTT,few,-,TRBV5-6,TRBJ1-1
CASSLTPGSPLHF,TGTGCCAGCAGCTTAACGCCCGGTTCACCCCTCCACTTT,-,-,TRBV7-3,TRBJ1-6
CASSLIGGRERDIQYF,TGTGCCAGCAGCCTAATAGGAGGGCGGGAAAGGGACATTCAGTACTTC,many,-,TRBV7-9,TRBJ2-4
CASTGPPGRTSGANVLTF,TGTGCCAGCACCGGCCCTCCGGGACGGACCTCTGGGGCCAACGTCCTGACTTTC,-,-,TRBV5-6,TRBJ2-6
CASRPQGRETQYF,TGTGCCAGCAGACCACAGGGTAGAGAGACCCAGTACTTC,many,-,TRBV11-2,TRBJ2-5